The 6 T cell receptor beta chains below all came from one sample that was sequenced in a study of vaccination and CD4 T cells after COVID-19 (dated by TCRdb to between 2021 and 2024). The sample's treatment or condition label, in plain terms: roughly 10-day PBMC culture with coronavirus spike peptide pools or control peptides (ViraFEST assay). No antigen is known for these receptors. The library was prepared using PCR. This sample was sequenced with an Illumina iSeq 100. DNA from cultured CD4+ T cells underwent TCR sequencing with the Oncomine TCR Beta short-read assay at the Johns Hopkins FTIC core. Through fastp at Q25 and MiXCR, TCRdb rebuilt clones from the public reads, retaining in-frame beta chains. CDR3 protein duplicates are merged, each entry listing the most common genes and DNA. The sample has some 21,000 distinct CDR3 sequences on record, roughly three fifths of them singletons. The ten largest clones take up 10% to 15% of the sample.

The sequencing here drew on CD4+ T cells from blood, cultured in vitro, taken after SARS-CoV-2 vaccination. Receptor source: a human donor who received a COVID-19 vaccine.

The chain employs TRBV2 and TRBJ2-5; TRBD2 matches at 9 bases. Germline values: CDR1 SNHLY, CDR2 FYNNEI. The CDR3 length is 15 residues. J lost 3 bases, V lost 4 bases, and 6 bases had no gene match. The CDR3 reads CASSASASGKETQYF. The CDR3 region has the DNA TGTGCCAGCAGTGCGTCAGCTAGCGGGAAAGAGACCCAGTACTTC. The whole variable domain, filled in from reference TRBV2 and TRBJ2-5, reads EPEVTQTPSHQVTQMGQEVILRCVPISNHLYFYWYRQILGQKVEFLVSFYNNEISEKSEIFDDQFSVERPDGSNFTLKIRSTKLEDSAMYFCASSASASGKETQYFGPGTRLLVL.

The rearrangement links TRBV19 to TRBJ1-1; TRBD1 matches at 11 bases. This CDR3 region has 14 residues. The ends lost 7 bases at V and 5 bases at J; junction bases unmatched: 6. Germline V gives CDR1 LNHDA, CDR2 SQIVND (reference sequence). CDR3 region: CASTWTGGRTEAFF. CDR3 DNA sequence: TGTGCCAGTACCTGGACAGGGGGCCGGACTGAAGCTTTCTTT. Filled out from reference TRBV19 and TRBJ1-1, the complete variable domain reads DGGITQSPKYLFRKEGQNVTLSCEQNLNHDAMYWYRQDPGQGLRLIYYSQIVNDFQKGDIAEGYSVSREKKESFPLTVTSAQKNPTAFYLCASTWTGGRTEAFFGQGTRLTVV.

This chain links TRBV5-1 with TRBJ2-1, with 8 bases matching TRBD2. The junction had 4 bases not matched to a gene; V was cut back by 2 bases and J by 0 bases. The CDR3 spans 16 residues. Germline lookup yields CDR1 SGHRS and CDR2 YFSETQ. The CDR3, as DNA: TGCGCCAGCAGCTTAGTCCTAGCGGGCTCCTACAATGAGCAGTTCTTC. Its translation is CASSLVLAGSYNEQFF.

About this clonotype itself: A read error may produce the germline difference seen at one junction end. The V and J genes are TRBV5-3 and TRBJ2-5; D is ambiguous. TRBV5-3 is assigned to the ORF class and has an uncertain function. The CDR3 is made up of 15 amino acids. The CDR3 nucleotides are TGTGCCAGCAGCTCGCCGGGTAGGATAGGCGAGACCCAGTACTTC. Amino acids: CASSSPGRIGETQYF.

This clonotype came up a few times. The rearrangement uses TRBV15 and TRBJ2-5; perhaps TRBD1 as D (6 bases). The CDR3 covers 13 residues. The germline V and J ends were trimmed by 4 bases and 4 bases, with 10 bases remaining between them. Germline CDR1 and CDR2: LNHNV and YYDKDF (reference sequence). The CDR3 sequence: CATSTEDRETQYF. CDR3 DNA sequence: TGTGCCACCAGCACCGAGGACAGAGAGACCCAGTACTTC. The full variable domain, its missing parts supplied by reference TRBV15 and TRBJ2-5, is DAMVIQNPRYQVTQFGKPVTLSCSQTLNHNVMYWYQQKSSQAPKLLFHYYDKDFNNEADTPDNFQSRRPNTSFCFLDIRSPGLGDTAMYLCATSTEDRETQYFGPGTRLLVL.

This chain connects TRBV28 to TRBJ1-5; TRBD1 agrees at 8 bases. V gave up 6 bases and J gave up 4 bases; unmatched junction bases: 11. This CDR3 region has 16 residues. CDR1 and CDR2 (germline): MDHEN, SYDVKM. CDR3: CASSNPIGTGNQPQHF. In nucleotides, the CDR3 is TGTGCCAGCAGCAATCCTATCGGGACAGGAAATCAGCCCCAGCATTTT.